Described below is a single T cell receptor beta chain sequence and its context. Its antigen remains unknown. The entry originates in a study of cytomegalovirus exposure and HLA in healthy donors. About the research overall: The same platform used for the 500 to 850 first-cohort repertoires was also used for the 100 to 150 validation repertoires, as a later analysis reported.

Study observations and caveats: A later analysis found first-cohort TCR clusters tended to co-occur in the 120 validation repertoires. Rarity marked most TCR sequences, yet some public TCRs occurred in many donors. It was 160 or so TCR beta chains that were listed as cytomegalovirus-associated.

Produced via immunoSEQ multiplex PCR; TCRdb's table is partial and in-frame only. The sample lists more than 300,000 clones, 80% to 90% occurring once. After removal of 5 bases from V and 6 bases from J, the junction contained 9 bases not matched to a gene. The CDR3 loop spans 14 amino acids. CDR1 and CDR2 (germline): MNHEY, SMNVEV (reference sequence). Sequencing was carried out using PBMCs. The J gene is TRBJ2-7, the V gene TRBV27, with 8 bases lining up with TRBD2. The clonotype originates from a woman aged 18-30 years in good health and CMV-seronegative. CDR3 region: CASSTSGRGTEQYF. The CDR3 region has the DNA TGTGCCAGCAGTACCAGCGGGAGAGGTACCGAGCAGTACTTC.